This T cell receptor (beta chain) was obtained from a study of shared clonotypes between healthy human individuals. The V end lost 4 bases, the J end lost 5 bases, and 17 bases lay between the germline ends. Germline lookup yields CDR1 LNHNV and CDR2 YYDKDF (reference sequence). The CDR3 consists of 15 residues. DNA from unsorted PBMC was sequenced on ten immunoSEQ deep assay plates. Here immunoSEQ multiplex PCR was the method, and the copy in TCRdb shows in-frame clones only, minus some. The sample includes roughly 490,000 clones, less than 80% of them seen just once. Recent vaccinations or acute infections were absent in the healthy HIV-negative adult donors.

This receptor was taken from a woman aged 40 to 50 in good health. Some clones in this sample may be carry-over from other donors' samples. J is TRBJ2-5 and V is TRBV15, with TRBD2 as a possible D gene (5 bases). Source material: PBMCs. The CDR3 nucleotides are TGTGCCACCAGCAAAGGACTGGTCGCAAGGGAGACCCAGTACTTC. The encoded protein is CATSKGLVARETQYF.